These 26 T cell receptor beta chains share one sample of origin, sequenced in a study of blood T cell repertoires in COVID-19. Sequencing used immunoSEQ multiplex PCR; TCRdb keeps in-frame clones, though not all of them. The sample yields 300,000 or so clones, around 90% seen once. The specimen sequenced was peripheral blood. These receptors came from a man in his 70s with acute or convalescent COVID-19.

Concerning this clone: One end of the junction does not line up with germline, which may come from a read error. This sequence joins TRBV4-1 and TRBJ1-2, with 9 bases that match TRBD1. Germline V gene sequence: CDR1 MGHRA, CDR2 YSYEKL. CDR3 length: 17 residues. CDR3 protein: CASSPTVLRDRVSSSAF. The CDR3 region has the DNA TGCGCCAGCAGCCCAACGGTCCTCCGGGACAGGGTATCAAGTTCCGCCTTC.

This clone appeared once. V usage is TRBV4-2 and J usage is TRBJ2-7, with D unclear. This CDR3 has 15 amino acids. With 0 bases removed from V and 3 bases from J, the gap between germline ends came to 12 bases. Germline CDR1 is LGHNA and CDR2 is YNFKEQ. CDR3: CASSQEFRANYEQYF. Written as DNA, the CDR3 is TGTGCCAGCAGCCAAGAATTCAGAGCGAACTACGAGCAGTACTTC.

This clone was seen just once. V gene TRBV4-3 combines with J gene TRBJ1-2, with 7 bases fitting TRBD1. Germline V gene sequence: CDR1 LGHNA, CDR2 YSLEER. The CDR3 is made up of 16 amino acids. V trimming: 3 bases; J trimming: 4 bases; junction bases outside the gene matches: 11. CDR3 loop: CASSQLTGKVSYGYTF. In nucleotides, the CDR3 is TGCGCCAGCAGCCAGTTGACAGGGAAGGTTAGCTATGGCTACACCTTC.

The V call is TRBV9, the J call TRBJ1-1; 9 bases fit TRBD1. Germline V gene lookup returns CDR1 SGDLS and CDR2 YYNGEE. After removal of 3 bases from V and 0 bases from J, the junction contained 3 bases not matched to a gene. The CDR3 has 15 amino acids. CDR3 sequence reads: CASSGGQGLNTEAFF. CDR3 DNA: TGTGCCAGCAGCGGAGGACAGGGGTTGAACACTGAAGCTTTCTTT.

The V gene is TRBV10-3, the J gene TRBJ2-2, with 7 bases matching TRBD2. V lost 10 bases and J lost 4; bases outside the gene matches: 9. Per the germline V gene, CDR1 is ENHRY and CDR2 is SYGVKD. This CDR3 has 14 residues. The CDR3 DNA sequence: TGTGCCACAGCGGGGTCCGCGGGCACCGGGGAGCTGTTTTTT. This codes for CATAGSAGTGELFF.

This chain links TRBV5-1 with TRBJ1-1; 9 nucleotides match TRBD1. CDR3 length equals 15 residues. The germline gives CDR1 SGHRS, CDR2 YFSETQ. With 4 bases clipped from V and 1 base from J, the junction kept 5 bases outside the gene matches. CDR3 coding DNA: TGCGCCAGCAGCCCAAGGACAGGGGAGAACACTGAAGCTTTCTTT. It is translated as CASSPRTGENTEAFF. Full variable domain (remainder filled in from reference TRBV5-1 and TRBJ1-1): KAGVTQTPRYLIKTRGQQVTLSCSPISGHRSVSWYQQTPGQGLQFLFEYFSETQRNKGNFPGRFSGRQFSNSRSEMNVSTLELGDSALYLCASSPRTGENTEAFFGQGTRLTVV.

This clone was counted once. The V gene is TRBV9, the J gene TRBJ2-6, with no clear D. Germline lookup yields CDR1 SGDLS and CDR2 YYNGEE. The CDR3 contains 16 residues. Trimming stripped 1 base from V and 0 bases from J, with 8 bases between. Written as DNA, the CDR3 is TGTGCCAGCAGCGTACGTCCCAGCTCTGGGGCCAACGTCCTGACTTTC. This gives the protein CASSVRPSSGANVLTF.

The rearrangement links TRBV10-3 to TRBJ1-5; no clear D. There are 13 residues in the CDR3. The V gene lost 0 bases and the J gene lost 3 bases, with 3 bases spanning the gap. CDR1 and CDR2 (germline): ENHRY, SYGVKD. CDR3 loop: CAISESFNQPQHF. CDR3 sequence (DNA): TGTGCCATCAGTGAGTCCTTCAATCAGCCCCAGCATTTT.

This chain links TRBV7-8 with TRBJ1-1, with unresolved D. With 5 bases removed from V and 1 base from J, the gap between germline ends came to 8 bases. The CDR3 totals 13 residues. Germline CDR1 SGHVS, CDR2 FQNEAQ. The CDR3 loop is CASSHSQNTEAFF. DNA of the CDR3: TGTGCCAGCAGCCACTCTCAGAACACTGAAGCTTTCTTT.

This chain uses TRBV28 with TRBJ1-3; D possibly corresponds to TRBD1 (5 bases). Trimming cost V 2 bases and J 7 bases, with 9 bases left between them. CDR1 is MDHEN, CDR2 SYDVKM, per germline. This CDR3 spans 13 amino acids. The CDR3 reads CASSLQGPNTIYF. For the CDR3, the DNA is TGTGCCAGCAGTTTACAGGGTCCCAACACCATATATTTT.

This chain's CDR3 is CASTRGDYGYTF. CDR3 coding DNA: TGTGCCAGCACCCGGGGGGACTATGGCTACACCTTC. This chain joins TRBV6-5 and TRBJ1-2; D perhaps matches TRBD1 (5 bases). CDR1 is MNHEY, CDR2 SVGAGI, per germline. V was shortened by 7 bases and J by 3 bases, with 9 bases between the two germline ends. The CDR3 is 12 residues long.

V gene TRBV10-3 combines with J gene TRBJ2-1, with a possible D match to TRBD1 (6 bases). Per germline, CDR1 ENHRY and CDR2 SYGVKD. V lost 0 bases to trimming and J lost 6 bases, with 15 bases between them. This CDR3 has 16 residues. CDR3 coding DNA: TGTGCCATCAGTGAGTCACCCGGGACAAGAACCAATGAGCAGTTCTTC. Translated, it gives CAISESPGTRTNEQFF.

The chain has TRBV18 and TRBJ2-5, with TRBD2 identical over 9 bases. Per germline, CDR1 KGHSH and CDR2 LQKENI. Germline trimming cut 3 bases from V and 5 bases from J; bases unmatched to any gene: 10. The CDR3 runs 16 residues. The CDR3 spells CASSPTLAGAGETQYF. The CDR3 bases are TGTGCCAGCTCACCTACTTTAGCGGGAGCGGGGGAGACCCAGTACTTC.

V usage is TRBV18 and J usage is TRBJ2-2; perhaps TRBD1 as D (5 bases). The V end was cut by 3 bases, the J end by 0 bases, with 14 bases between. Germline CDR1 is KGHSH and CDR2 is LQKENI. The CDR3 has 17 amino acids. CDR3 region: CASSPGPIITNTGELFF. As DNA, the CDR3 is TGTGCCAGCTCACCGGGGCCCATAATCACGAACACCGGGGAGCTGTTTTTT.

The V call is TRBV7-2, the J call TRBJ2-1, with unresolved D. V was clipped by 2 bases and J by 5 bases, with 7 bases between them. Germline CDR1 reads SGHTA; CDR2 reads FQGNSA. The CDR3 length is 13 residues. For the CDR3, the DNA is TGTGCCAGCAGCTTAACAGAAAACAATGAGCAGTTCTTC. This codes for CASSLTENNEQFF.

The genes are TRBV4-2 and TRBJ1-6; D possibly corresponds to TRBD1 (5 bases). Trimming left V 3 bases short and J 0 bases short, with 21 bases between. Germline V lookup: CDR1 LGHNA, CDR2 YNFKEQ. This CDR3 has 20 amino acids. Written as DNA, the CDR3 is TGTGCCAGCAGCCATCCTCCTGGGGCCCATTCGAGCTCCTATAATTCACCCCTCCACTTT. Its protein is CASSHPPGAHSSSYNSPLHF.

The chain joins TRBV7-9 to TRBJ2-1, with 11 bases matching TRBD2. The germline V gene has CDR1 SEHNR and CDR2 FQNEAQ (reference sequence). The CDR3 has 14 amino acids. V shed 5 bases, J shed 9 bases, and the junction held 6 bases outside the gene matches. This chain's CDR3 is CASSPGTSGVEQFF. The CDR3 DNA reads as TGTGCCAGCAGCCCCGGGACTAGCGGCGTTGAGCAGTTCTTC.

The V and J genes are TRBV28 and TRBJ1-2; D perhaps matches TRBD1 (6 bases). The CDR3 covers 12 residues. CDR1 and CDR2 from the germline V gene are MDHEN and SYDVKM. Between the trimmed V and J ends, which lost 6 bases and 7 bases, there was a span of 12 bases. Written as DNA, the CDR3 is TGTGCCAGCAGCTGGGTGACAGGTGGCTACACCTTC. This encodes CASSWVTGGYTF.

The J gene is TRBJ2-4, the V gene TRBV4-3, with D uncertain. Germline V gene sequence: CDR1 LGHNA, CDR2 YSLEER. The CDR3 sequence is 17 residues long. The ends were cut back, 1 base at V and 0 bases at J, with 13 bases in the middle. CDR3 nucleotide sequence: TGCGCCAGCAGCCAAGCCGTGATGAGATTAGCCAAAAACATTCAGTACTTC. The encoded protein is CASSQAVMRLAKNIQYF.

The chain has TRBV29-1 and TRBJ1-2; 8 bases are a match to TRBD1. Unmatched junction bases numbered 5, after V lost 3 bases and J lost 8 bases. The CDR3 has 12 amino acids. Looked up from germline, CDR1 is SQVTM and CDR2 is ANQGSEA. The CDR3 nucleotides read TGCAGCGTTGACGACAGGGGTGGCGGCTACACCTTC. Residues: CSVDDRGGGYTF.

V and J are TRBV19 and TRBJ1-6; D is uncertain. This CDR3 region has 12 residues. Trimming shortened V by 3 bases and J by 8 bases, and 5 bases separated the two germline ends. Looked up from germline, CDR1 is LNHDA and CDR2 is SQIVND (reference sequence). CDR3 sequence: CASSIGDSPLHF. CDR3 sequence (DNA): TGTGCCAGTAGTATCGGGGATTCACCCCTCCACTTT.

About this clone itself: Additional DNA sequences in this sample encode the identical CDR3. The rearrangement links TRBV18 to TRBJ2-3; possible D gene TRBD2, 6 bases. Germline loops: CDR1 KGHSH, CDR2 LQKENI. This CDR3 region has 13 residues. V dropped 3 bases and J dropped 2 bases, with 6 bases sitting between them. CDR3 DNA: TGTGCCAGCTCACCGGGACTCACAGATACGCAGTATTTT. It specifies CASSPGLTDTQYF.

The chain couples TRBV4-1 to TRBJ2-3; 8 bases map to TRBD2. There are 17 residues in the CDR3. Germline CDR1 reads MGHRA; CDR2 reads YSYEKL. With 6 bases clipped from V and 6 bases from J, the junction kept 17 bases outside the gene matches. The CDR3: CASSRKQHGGAGDTQYF. The CDR3 nucleotides are TGCGCCAGCAGTCGAAAGCAGCACGGGGGGGCAGGGGATACGCAGTATTTT.

Note on this clone: Other DNA sequences in the sample encode the same CDR3. J is TRBJ1-2 and V is TRBV5-1; TRBD1 agrees at 7 bases. The CDR3 extends over 13 amino acids. CDR1 is SGHRS, CDR2 YFSETQ, per germline. Unmatched junction bases numbered 2, after V lost 2 bases and J lost 4 bases. The CDR3 coding sequence is TGCGCCAGCAGCTTAGGGACAGCCTATGGCTACACCTTC. This encodes CASSLGTAYGYTF.

J is TRBJ1-3 and V is TRBV4-3; unclear D gene. Germline V gives CDR1 LGHNA, CDR2 YSLEER. Trimming left V 0 bases short and J 0 bases short, with 6 bases between. CDR3 length equals 15 residues. The CDR3 DNA sequence: TGCGCCAGCAGCCAAGATCGGTTCTCTGGAAACACCATATATTTT. This translates into CASSQDRFSGNTIYF.

The CDR3 DNA follows: TGCGCCAGCAGCTTGATCGGCAGAGGGAGCACTGAAGCTTTCTTT. Amino acids: CASSLIGRGSTEAFF. The chain couples TRBV5-1 to TRBJ1-1; no clear D gene. V was shortened by 1 base and J by 4 bases, with 14 bases between the two germline ends. The germline V gene encodes CDR1 SGHRS and CDR2 YFSETQ. This CDR3 contains 15 residues. Using reference TRBV5-1 and TRBJ1-1 for the parts outside the CDR3, the full variable domain is KAGVTQTPRYLIKTRGQQVTLSCSPISGHRSVSWYQQTPGQGLQFLFEYFSETQRNKGNFPGRFSGRQFSNSRSEMNVSTLELGDSALYLCASSLIGRGSTEAFFGQGTRLTVV.